The 25 T cell receptor beta chains below all came from one sample that was sequenced in a study of resident and recirculating memory T cells in vitiligo. Only in-frame clones appear in the TCRdb table, and some are missing; sequencing was by immunoSEQ multiplex PCR. The repertoire has 65,000 to 80,000 clones, just over 90% of them found once; the top ten carry 5%. Sequences were obtained from blood. These receptors originate from a male donor with vitiligo.

J is TRBJ1-1 and V is TRBV27; D is perhaps TRBD1 (6 bases). The CDR3 has 13 residues. V lost 3 bases and J lost 6, with 11 bases in between. Germline lookup yields CDR1 MNHEY and CDR2 SMNVEV (reference sequence). CDR3 coding DNA: TGTGCCAGCAGTTTTAGACAGGCCTCTGAAGCTTTCTTT. Protein sequence: CASSFRQASEAFF.

The V and J genes are TRBV28 and TRBJ1-2; 9 nucleotides line up with TRBD1. V shed 3 bases, J shed 4 bases, and the junction held 6 bases outside the gene matches. The CDR3 is made up of 15 amino acids. Germline assignment: CDR1 MDHEN and CDR2 SYDVKM. DNA for the CDR3: TGTGCCAGCAGTTTGTCCGGGACAGGGACCTATGGCTACACCTTC. Protein product: CASSLSGTGTYGYTF.

The gene calls are TRBV5-1 and TRBJ1-2, with 8 bases lining up with TRBD1. The CDR3 is made up of 15 amino acids. With 4 bases clipped from V and 4 bases from J, the junction kept 9 bases outside the gene matches. CDR1 and CDR2 (germline): SGHRS, YFSETQ. The CDR3 loop is CASSPRQGRGYGYTF. As DNA, the CDR3 is TGCGCCAGCAGCCCGAGACAGGGGAGGGGCTATGGCTACACCTTC.

This rearrangement joins TRBV6-6 to TRBJ1-6; 7 nucleotides align to TRBD1. CDR3 size: 14 residues. The trim removed 7 bases at V and 5 bases at J, leaving 5 bases unmatched. Germline CDR1 MNHNY, CDR2 SVGAGI (reference sequence). Here the CDR3 reads CASKRTGDNSPLHF. DNA of the CDR3: TGTGCCAGCAAGCGAACAGGGGATAATTCACCCCTCCACTTT.

Points on this clone: This sample includes further DNA sequences coding for the same CDR3. The rearrangement uses TRBV18 and TRBJ1-5; 8 nucleotides align to TRBD1. CDR1 KGHSH and CDR2 LQKENI come from the germline V gene. V dropped 3 bases and J dropped 2; count of bases not matched to a gene: 0. The CDR3 spans 14 residues. This CDR3 reads CASSPTGGNQPQHF. In DNA, the CDR3 is TGTGCCAGCTCACCGACAGGGGGCAATCAGCCCCAGCATTTT.

Only one count was recorded for this clone. V and J are TRBV19 and TRBJ2-1, with 9 bases aligning to TRBD2. The germline V gene encodes CDR1 LNHDA and CDR2 SQIVND (reference sequence). This CDR3 is built from 18 residues. V dropped 0 bases and J dropped 8; count of bases not matched to a gene: 14. The DNA for the CDR3 is TGTGCCAGTAGTATAGACGTAGCGGGGGAGGGGTACTTGGATGAGCAGTTCTTC. It yields the protein CASSIDVAGEGYLDEQFF.

J is TRBJ1-5 and V is TRBV27; 9 bases align to TRBD1. The CDR3 contains 15 residues. The trim removed 6 bases at V and 5 bases at J, leaving 8 bases unmatched. Per the germline V gene, CDR1 is MNHEY and CDR2 is SMNVEV (reference sequence). CDR3 sequence reads: CASRRAGQGDQPQHF. CDR3 coding DNA: TGTGCCAGCAGACGGGCGGGACAGGGTGATCAGCCCCAGCATTTT.

This rearrangement joins TRBV4-2 to TRBJ2-7, with TRBD2 as a possible D gene (6 bases). Germline CDR1 and CDR2: LGHNA and YNFKEQ. The V and J ends lost 0 bases and 3 bases respectively, with 12 bases between them. This CDR3 has 15 residues. The CDR3 region has the DNA TGTGCCAGCAGCCAAGATTCCGGCGGGAACTACGAGCAGTACTTC. Its protein product is CASSQDSGGNYEQYF.

This chain links TRBV5-1 with TRBJ2-5; D gene unclear. The CDR3 has 12 amino acids. The germline V and J ends were trimmed by 0 bases and 5 bases, with 5 bases remaining between them. Germline CDR1 reads SGHRS; CDR2 reads YFSETQ. CDR3 in DNA: TGCGCCAGCAGCTTGGAATCGGAGACCCAGTACTTC. Its protein is CASSLESETQYF.

The chain links TRBV19 to TRBJ1-5, with D uncertain. The germline V gene has CDR1 LNHDA and CDR2 SQIVND (reference sequence). Trimming cost V 3 bases and J 5 bases, with 8 bases left between them. There are 13 residues in the CDR3. CDR3 coding DNA: TGTGCCAGTAGTATCCGATCGGATCAGCCCCAGCATTTT. It yields the protein CASSIRSDQPQHF.

The chain couples TRBV25-1 to TRBJ2-3; TRBD2 is a possible D gene (6 bases). Trimming pared 5 bases from V and 4 bases from J, leaving 16 bases between. Germline V gives CDR1 MGHDK, CDR2 SYGVNS. CDR3 length: 15 amino acids. This chain's CDR3 is CASSPPQRVSDTQYF. CDR3 nucleotides: TGTGCCAGCAGTCCCCCCCAGCGGGTGTCAGATACGCAGTATTTT.

The CDR3: CASSGNTDTQYF. Written as DNA, the CDR3 is TGTGCCAGCAGCGGTAACACAGATACGCAGTATTTT. V and J are TRBV9 and TRBJ2-3; D is ambiguous. This CDR3 has 12 amino acids. Deletions cut 3 bases from V and 2 bases from J, with 4 bases between. The germline CDR1 and CDR2 sequences are SGDLS and YYNGEE. The full variable domain, with the rest looked up from reference TRBV9 and TRBJ2-3, is DSGVTQTPKHLITATGQRVTLRCSPRSGDLSVYWYQQSLDQGLQFLIQYYNGEERAKGNILERFSAQQFPDLHSELNLSSLELGDSALYFCASSGNTDTQYFGPGTRLTVL.

The chain links TRBV19 to TRBJ2-3; D gene unclear. CDR3 length: 15 residues. Germline V gives CDR1 LNHDA, CDR2 SQIVND (reference sequence). V shed 2 bases and J shed 0 bases, with 9 bases lying between them. The CDR3 DNA sequence: TGTGCCAGTAGTATACTAGACCCTAGCACAGATACGCAGTATTTT. Its translation: CASSILDPSTDTQYF.

The chain couples TRBV4-1 to TRBJ2-3, with TRBD2 as a possible D gene (7 bases). CDR1 is MGHRA, CDR2 YSYEKL, per germline. V lost 0 bases, J lost 15 bases, and 13 bases lay in between. The CDR3 is made up of 12 amino acids. The CDR3 region has the DNA TGCGCCAGCAGCCAAGATGGGGGGGGCCGCTATTTT. This sequence encodes CASSQDGGGRYF.

The rearrangement uses TRBV28 and TRBJ2-5, with D maybe TRBD2 (6 bases). The CDR3 spans 15 residues. The germline V gene encodes CDR1 MDHEN and CDR2 SYDVKM. Deletions cut 2 bases from V and 5 bases from J, with 15 bases between. CDR3 DNA: TGTGCCAGCAGTTTAGACCACGGTGCGGGGGAGACCCAGTACTTC. As protein: CASSLDHGAGETQYF.

The rearrangement links TRBV4-1 to TRBJ2-7; 8 nucleotides agree with TRBD1. The CDR3 is 15 residues long. Looked up from germline, CDR1 is MGHRA and CDR2 is YSYEKL. V shed 3 bases, J shed 3 bases, and the junction held 7 bases outside the gene matches. CDR3 nucleotide sequence: TGCGCCAGCAGCCAGGATTCCGGGACAGGCTACGAGCAGTACTTC. This encodes CASSQDSGTGYEQYF.

V is TRBV23-1 and J is TRBJ1-1; 10 nucleotides match TRBD1. TRBV23-1 is classed as an ORF, of uncertain function. Trimming cost V 4 bases and J 8 bases; bases outside gene matches: 7. The CDR3 totals 14 residues. CDR3 sequence reads: CASSRQGAVLEAFF. The CDR3 DNA is TGCGCCAGCAGTCGACAGGGGGCAGTACTCGAAGCTTTCTTT.

The V call is TRBV9, the J call TRBJ1-1; perhaps TRBD1 as D (6 bases). The V gene's germline CDR1 is SGDLS and CDR2 YYNGEE. V lost 1 base and J lost 0, with 10 bases in between. This CDR3 comprises 15 residues. The CDR3 sequence: CASSVTGFMNTEAFF. The CDR3 DNA reads TGTGCCAGCAGCGTAACAGGGTTCATGAACACTGAAGCTTTCTTT.

The chain is built from TRBV5-4 and TRBJ2-7; 7 bases map to TRBD2. The ends lost 0 bases at V and 3 bases at J; junction bases unmatched: 6. Germline loops: CDR1 SGHNT, CDR2 YYREEE (reference sequence). The CDR3 runs to 15 residues. CDR3 coding DNA: TGTGCCAGCAGCTTGGAATTGGGGGGGGGCTACGAGCAGTACTTC. Its protein product is CASSLELGGGYEQYF.

As regards this clone: This sample includes further DNA sequences coding for the same CDR3. This chain joins TRBV5-1 and TRBJ1-1; the D is unclear. The CDR3 contains 13 residues. Germline assignment: CDR1 SGHRS and CDR2 YFSETQ. The V end lost 4 bases, the J end lost 1 base, and 8 bases lay between the germline ends. The CDR3 bases are TGCGCCAGCAGCCCCCGCGGGAACACTGAAGCTTTCTTT. Translated, it gives CASSPRGNTEAFF. Together with reference TRBV5-1 and TRBJ1-1, the CDR3 gives the full variable domain: KAGVTQTPRYLIKTRGQQVTLSCSPISGHRSVSWYQQTPGQGLQFLFEYFSETQRNKGNFPGRFSGRQFSNSRSEMNVSTLELGDSALYLCASSPRGNTEAFFGQGTRLTVV.

There are a few counts of this clone. The chain joins TRBV6-4 to TRBJ2-1; 9 bases fit TRBD1. The germline gives CDR1 MRHNA, CDR2 SNTAGT. Trimming took 4 bases from V and 7 from J; bases not matched to a gene: 5. CDR3 size: 14 residues. CDR3 coding DNA: TGTGCCAGCAGTGCGGGACAGGGAGCTAATGAGCAGTTCTTC. This sequence encodes CASSAGQGANEQFF.

This chain connects TRBV4-3 to TRBJ2-7; weak D call: TRBD2 (5 bases). The CDR3 is 13 amino acids. Between the trimmed V and J ends, which lost 1 base and 7 bases, there was a span of 11 bases. Germline lookup yields CDR1 LGHNA and CDR2 YSLEER. CDR3 protein: CASSQAASSEQYF. CDR3 coding DNA: TGCGCCAGCAGCCAAGCGGCTAGCTCGGAGCAGTACTTC.

This clone was picked up one time. The V call is TRBV5-6, the J call TRBJ2-5; 7 bases align to TRBD1. After removal of 5 bases from V and 2 bases from J, the junction contained 3 bases not matched to a gene. The CDR3 sequence is 13 residues long. The germline gives CDR1 SGHDT, CDR2 YYEEEE. The CDR3 is CASSGTVQETQYF. The CDR3 DNA is TGTGCCAGCAGTGGGACAGTTCAAGAGACCCAGTACTTC.

This sequence joins TRBV18 and TRBJ2-3; possibly TRBD2 for D (6 bases). Germline CDR1 and CDR2: KGHSH and LQKENI. The CDR3 extends over 17 amino acids. Trimming removed 1 base at V and 0 bases at J, with 14 bases between. The CDR3: CASSPLGSSVSTDTQYF. CDR3 DNA sequence: TGTGCCAGCTCACCACTAGGGTCTAGCGTAAGCACAGATACGCAGTATTTT.

The genes are TRBV19 and TRBJ2-1, with TRBD2 matching over 9 bases. The CDR3 contains 15 residues. In germline, CDR1 is LNHDA, CDR2 SQIVND (reference sequence). Germline trimming cut 7 bases from V and 4 bases from J; bases unmatched to any gene: 8. The CDR3 sequence: CASTLGLAGYNEQFF. The CDR3 DNA is TGTGCCAGTACCCTTGGGCTAGCGGGATACAATGAGCAGTTCTTC.